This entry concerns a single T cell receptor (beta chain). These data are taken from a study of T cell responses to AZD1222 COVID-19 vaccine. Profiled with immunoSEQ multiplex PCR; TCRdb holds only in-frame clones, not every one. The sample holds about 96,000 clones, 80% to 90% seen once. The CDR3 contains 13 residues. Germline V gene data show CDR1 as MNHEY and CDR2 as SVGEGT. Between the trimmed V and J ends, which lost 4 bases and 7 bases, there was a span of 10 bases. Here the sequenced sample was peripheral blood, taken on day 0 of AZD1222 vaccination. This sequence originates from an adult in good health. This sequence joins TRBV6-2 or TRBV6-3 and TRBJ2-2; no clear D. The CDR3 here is CASSSPNGGELFF. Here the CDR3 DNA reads TGTGCCAGCAGTTCCCCCAACGGCGGGGAGCTGTTTTTT.